Following are 7 T cell receptor beta chains from one sample sequenced in a study of early T cells in non-severe SARS-CoV-2 infection (dated by TCRdb to the early 2020s). The receptor library was made with 5' RACE. The instrument was a NextSeq 500. In-frame beta chains were kept once TCRdb had trimmed the public reads at Q25 with fastp and called clones with MiXCR. Entries are consolidated by CDR3 protein sequence, retaining the most common genes and DNA. The sample table lists roughly 30,000 distinct CDR3 sequences, over 3.5% of them with a count of one. The ten largest account for 6.3% of the sample. The sample was whole blood. The receptors derive from an adult who was a healthcare worker with PCR-confirmed SARS-CoV-2 infection or an uninfected control (not recorded which).

This clonotype was counted ten times or more. CDR3 DNA sequence: TGCAGCGTTGCAACCGGACTAAATGAGCAGTTCTTC. This gives the protein CSVATGLNEQFF. The chain carries TRBV29-1 and TRBJ2-1; the D gene is possibly TRBD2 (6 bases). Germline V gene data show CDR1 as SQVTM and CDR2 as ANQGSEA. This CDR3 contains 12 residues. The V end was cut by 4 bases, the J end by 7 bases, with 11 bases between.

The V call is TRBV9, the J call TRBJ2-7; D unresolved. Germline values: CDR1 SGDLS, CDR2 YYNGEE. Trimming took 4 bases from V and 5 from J, leaving 10 bases between them. The CDR3 totals 12 residues. The CDR3 here is CASSPSWDEQYF. The CDR3 DNA sequence: TGTGCCAGCAGCCCCTCTTGGGACGAGCAGTACTTC.

This clonotype turned up a few times. The rearrangement links TRBV12-3 or TRBV12-4 to TRBJ2-7; 8 nucleotides line up with TRBD2. The J segment lost 5 bases and the V segment lost 5 bases, leaving 8 bases of the junction unmatched. The CDR3 is made up of 14 amino acids. CDR3 DNA sequence: TGTGCCAGCAGTGTTAGCGGGACTTGGGACGAGCAGTACTTC. It encodes CASSVSGTWDEQYF.

This clonotype has ten or more counts. The chain employs TRBV12-3 or TRBV12-4 and TRBJ1-5; a possible D gene is TRBD1 (5 bases). This CDR3 region has 16 residues. The ends were cut back, 4 bases at V and 3 bases at J, with 16 bases in the middle. CDR3 in DNA: TGTGCCAGCAGTTGGACGTTTGGGGGACCCAATCAGCCCCAGCATTTT. Amino acid sequence: CASSWTFGGPNQPQHF.

This clonotype occurred many times. The chain links TRBV9 to TRBJ2-2; maybe TRBD2 (6 bases). The V gene lost 2 bases and the J gene lost 5 bases, with 13 bases spanning the gap. The CDR3 is 15 residues long. In germline, CDR1 is SGDLS, CDR2 YYNGEE. The chain's CDR3 is CASSVTGRSTGELFF. The CDR3 DNA is TGTGCCAGCAGCGTCACCGGGAGATCAACCGGGGAGCTGTTTTTT. Variable domain in full (rest from reference TRBV9 and TRBJ2-2): DSGVTQTPKHLITATGQRVTLRCSPRSGDLSVYWYQQSLDQGLQFLIQYYNGEERAKGNILERFSAQQFPDLHSELNLSSLELGDSALYFCASSVTGRSTGELFFGEGSRLTVL.

Relative to its sample, this clonotype is medium-sized. The chain joins TRBV19 to TRBJ2-7, with 8 positions matching TRBD1. Per germline, CDR1 LNHDA and CDR2 SQIVND (reference sequence). With V trimmed by 10 bases and J by 5 bases, 7 bases remained unmatched. The CDR3 consists of 12 residues. In DNA, the CDR3 is TGTGCCACCATCAGGGGGCCCAACGAGCAGTACTTC. This gives the protein CATIRGPNEQYF.

This clonotype came up a few times. In DNA form, the CDR3 reads TGTGCCATCAGTGGAGGCTGGACAGGGGGTCTAGATACGCAGTATTTT. Amino acids: CAISGGWTGGLDTQYF. V and J are TRBV10-3 and TRBJ2-3, with 10 bases aligning to TRBD1. CDR3 size: 16 residues. The germline CDR1 and CDR2 sequences are ENHRY and SYGVKD. V dropped 4 bases and J dropped 5; count of bases not matched to a gene: 9.